The 25 T cell receptor beta chains given below trace back to one sample, sequenced in a study of T-cell reconstitution after alpha-beta-depleted transplantation in children. Preparing the TCRbeta library involved the use of unique molecular identifiers. TCRdb redid the calling of the PCR reads with MiXCR, one entry per CDR3 protein. The data hold over 300,000 distinct CDR3 sequences, with about 9.4% observed a single time. The sample in question was PBMCs from the stem cell graft donor, obtained from the stem cell graft. These receptors were collected from a human donor who donated a stem cell graft to a child with acute lymphoblastic leukemia.

The sample holds a few counts of this clonotype. The chain employs TRBV20-1 and TRBJ1-5, with D tentatively TRBD1 (5 bases). V lost 5 bases to trimming and J lost 4 bases, with 12 bases between them. There are 13 residues in the CDR3. Germline assignment: CDR1 DFQATT and CDR2 SNEGSKA (reference sequence). This CDR3 is CSAPRTLNQPQHF. CDR3 nucleotides: TGCAGTGCTCCCCGGACACTGAATCAGCCCCAGCATTTT.

This clonotype showed up many times. The rearrangement joins TRBV6-5 to TRBJ1-3, with TRBD1 as a possible D gene (6 bases). The V end lost 0 bases, the J end lost 4 bases, and 22 bases lay between the germline ends. Germline CDR1 is MNHEY and CDR2 is SVGAGI. This CDR3 has 19 residues. The CDR3 DNA is TGTGCCAGCAGTTACTCCGGAGGGGGATCGGCGGGCCAAGGAAACACCATATATTTT. Translated: CASSYSGGGSAGQGNTIYF.

The chain links TRBV5-8 to TRBJ2-1, with D perhaps TRBD1 (5 bases). The CDR3 sequence is 17 residues long. Germline loops: CDR1 SGHTS, CDR2 YDEGEE. Trimming removed 3 bases at V and 6 bases at J, with 22 bases between. The CDR3 sequence is CASSSLWGRYLGNEQFF. The CDR3, as DNA: TGTGCCAGCAGCTCCCTTTGGGGCCGCTATCTAGGCAATGAGCAGTTCTTC.

This clonotype has more than one count but fewer than ten. The CDR3 region is CASSQVGGRGYGYTF. The CDR3, as DNA: TGTGCCAGCAGCCAAGTGGGGGGGCGCGGCTATGGCTACACCTTC. The rearrangement uses TRBV3-1 and TRBJ1-2; perhaps TRBD1 as D (6 bases). Per the germline V gene, CDR1 is LGHDT and CDR2 is YNNKEL (reference sequence). V was trimmed by 1 base and J by 4 bases, leaving 13 bases between them. The CDR3 runs 15 residues.

The rearrangement uses TRBV4-1 and TRBJ2-1; no clear D gene. The CDR3 is 14 amino acids. Germline V CDR1 and CDR2: MGHRA, YSYEKL. V was cut by 0 bases and J by 4 bases, with 7 bases left in between. The DNA of the CDR3 is TGCGCCAGCAGCCAAGATCCGGAATACAATGAGCAGTTCTTC. It encodes CASSQDPEYNEQFF.

As to this clonotype: Just one base apart from a much larger clone, this may be a read error. The genes are TRBV28 and TRBJ1-1; D is perhaps TRBD1 (6 bases). The CDR3 extends over 13 amino acids. Germline CDR1 and CDR2: MDHEN and SYDVKM. Trimming shortened V by 4 bases and J by 10 bases, and 16 bases separated the two germline ends. CDR3: CASSSIGGLGAFF. The CDR3 bases are TGTGCCAGCAGTTCGATCGGGGGGCTGGGAGCTTTCTTT.

This clonotype occurred a few times. This CDR3 reads CASTETGGEAFF. CDR3 bases: TGTGCCAGCACAGAAACAGGGGGGGAAGCTTTCTTT. The V call is TRBV12-3 or TRBV12-4, the J call TRBJ1-1; 8 positions agree with TRBD1. The CDR3 sequence is 12 residues long. V lost 7 bases to trimming and J lost 8 bases; unmatched junction nucleotides: 6.

This clonotype came up a few times. The genes are TRBV9 and TRBJ2-3; D unclear. V gave up 2 bases and J gave up 1 base, with 14 bases separating them. Germline CDR1 is SGDLS and CDR2 is YYNGEE. The CDR3 loop spans 16 amino acids. The CDR3 DNA follows: TGTGCCAGCAGCGTCGACCATTCCCCTGGCACAGATACGCAGTATTTT. Translated, it gives CASSVDHSPGTDTQYF.

The V gene is TRBV19, the J gene TRBJ2-2; TRBD2 agrees at 13 bases. The V gene end was trimmed by 4 bases and the J gene end by 3 bases; junction bases not matched to a gene: 2. The germline V gene has CDR1 LNHDA and CDR2 SQIVND (reference sequence). The CDR3 runs to 16 residues. The CDR3 bases are TGTGCCAGTAGTAGGACTAGCGGGGGTGACACCGGGGAGCTGTTTTTT. It yields the protein CASSRTSGGDTGELFF.

V usage is TRBV27 and J usage is TRBJ2-1, with D perhaps matching TRBD2 (5 bases). V lost 3 bases to trimming and J lost 2 bases, with 11 bases between them. The V gene's germline CDR1 is MNHEY and CDR2 SMNVEV (reference sequence). The CDR3 covers 15 residues. The CDR3 region is CASSLGAVPYNEQFF. The CDR3 DNA reads TGTGCCAGCAGTTTGGGAGCGGTCCCCTACAATGAGCAGTTCTTC.

This clonotype has just a few counts. The rearrangement links TRBV7-8 to TRBJ1-5; no clear D. Deletions cut 1 base from V and 4 bases from J, with 11 bases between. CDR3 length: 15 amino acids. Germline V lookup: CDR1 SGHVS, CDR2 FQNEAQ. The CDR3 nucleotides are TGTGCCAGCAGCTTAGGTCGGACGGCTAATCAGCCCCAGCATTTT. Its translation: CASSLGRTANQPQHF.

The chain joins TRBV4-3 to TRBJ1-2, with D tentatively TRBD1 (5 bases). This CDR3 has 13 amino acids. Germline CDR1 LGHNA, CDR2 YSLEER. V lost 4 bases and J lost 8, with 14 bases in between. The CDR3 here is CASSRLGGDGYTF. The CDR3 nucleotides are TGCGCCAGCAGCCGATTGGGGGGAGACGGCTACACCTTC.

The sample holds a few counts of this clonotype. The V and J genes are TRBV21-1 and TRBJ2-3; TRBD1, as called in the table, went unchecked against the DNA. TRBV21-1 is designated a pseudogene. This CDR3 contains 15 residues. CDR3: CASSTTGGHTDTQYF. The CDR3 nucleotides read TGTGCCAGCAGCACGACAGGGGGCCACACAGATACGCAGTATTTT.

The CDR3 sequence is CASSLAGRQPQHF. The DNA of the CDR3 is TGTGCCAGCAGTTTAGCGGGGAGGCAGCCCCAGCATTTT. The chain links TRBV12-3 or TRBV12-4 to TRBJ1-5; D not resolved. The CDR3 consists of 13 residues. V was shortened by 0 bases and J by 7 bases, with 7 bases between the two germline ends.

The rearrangement joins TRBV7-2 to TRBJ2-3, with D perhaps TRBD1 or TRBD2 (5 bases each). Looked up from germline, CDR1 is SGHTA and CDR2 is FQGNSA. Trimming took off 1 base at V and 2 bases at J, with 7 bases between the two ends. The CDR3 consists of 14 residues. The CDR3 loop reads CASSLGDHTDTQYF. The CDR3 nucleotides are TGTGCCAGCAGCTTAGGGGACCACACAGATACGCAGTATTTT.

This clonotype has a handful of counts. This rearrangement joins TRBV20-1 to TRBJ2-1; perhaps TRBD2 as D (6 bases). The V gene lost 3 bases and the J gene lost 7 bases, with 22 bases spanning the gap. Germline lookup yields CDR1 DFQATT and CDR2 SNEGSKA (reference sequence). The CDR3 consists of 16 residues. The CDR3: CSASVGTSRAPNEQFF. In DNA, the CDR3 is TGCAGTGCTAGTGTGGGTACTAGCAGGGCCCCTAATGAGCAGTTCTTC.

This clonotype was recorded many times. This chain uses TRBV20-1 with TRBJ2-1, with D perhaps matching TRBD1 (6 bases). The germline V and J ends were trimmed by 7 bases and 3 bases, with 10 bases remaining between them. The CDR3 runs 12 residues. Germline values: CDR1 DFQATT, CDR2 SNEGSKA (reference sequence). The CDR3 region is CSVGALYNEQFF. CDR3 coding DNA: TGCAGTGTGGGGGCACTCTACAATGAGCAGTTCTTC.

The chain carries TRBV4-1 and TRBJ2-7, with D perhaps TRBD1 (5 bases). This CDR3 contains 15 residues. V was trimmed by 1 base and J by 5 bases, leaving 15 bases between them. Germline V gives CDR1 MGHRA, CDR2 YSYEKL. For the CDR3, the DNA is TGCGCCAGCAGCCAAGCAGAAGTGGACAACGACGAGCAGTACTTC. Translation: CASSQAEVDNDEQYF.

This clonotype was observed many times. V is TRBV12-3 or TRBV12-4 and J is TRBJ2-3, with TRBD2 matching 16 bases. Trimming at V came to 5 bases and at J to 5 bases, leaving 7 bases not matched to a gene. The CDR3 is made up of 17 amino acids. The CDR3 DNA sequence: TGTGCCAGCAGTAAGGGACTAGCGGGAGGGCATGGAGATACGCAGTATTTT. Translation gives CASSKGLAGGHGDTQYF.

On this clonotype: A much more abundant neighbour one base away suggests this may be a read error. CDR3 DNA sequence: TGCGGTGCCCGGACTAGCGGGAGTGAGACCCAGTACTTC. Encoded protein: CGARTSGSETQYF. The J gene is TRBJ2-5, the V gene TRBV20-1, with TRBD2 matching 13 bases. Germline values: CDR1 DFQATT, CDR2 SNEGSKA (reference sequence). CDR3 length: 13 residues.

This clonotype showed up just a few times. The CDR3 DNA sequence: TGTGCCAGCAGTTACAGCCCGAACGGGTATGGCTACACCTTC. Translating it yields CASSYSPNGYGYTF. The chain links TRBV6-5 to TRBJ1-2; D is uncertain. Germline CDR1 is MNHEY and CDR2 is SVGAGI. The CDR3 is 14 amino acids. The V end lost 2 bases, the J end lost 5 bases, and 12 bases lay between the germline ends.

This clonotype was detected only a few times. The V and J genes are TRBV20-1 and TRBJ1-2; D is unresolved. With 0 bases removed from V and 8 bases from J, the gap between germline ends came to 16 bases. The V gene's germline CDR1 is DFQATT and CDR2 SNEGSKA (reference sequence). This CDR3 spans 14 amino acids. The CDR3 coding sequence is TGCAGTGCTAGAGACCCCAGATCCGCCGGGGGCTACACCTTC. The encoded protein is CSARDPRSAGGYTF.

This clonotype has more than one count but fewer than ten. CDR3 sequence: CAICFALTSGRSQPETQYF. The CDR3 coding sequence is TGTGCCATCTGTTTTGCCCTGACTAGCGGGAGGTCCCAACCCGAGACCCAGTACTTC. The genes are TRBV3-1 and TRBJ2-5, with 13 bases aligning to TRBD2. CDR3 length equals 19 residues. J was trimmed by 5 bases and V by 10 bases; bases with no gene match: 22. Germline values: CDR1 LGHDT, CDR2 YNNKEL (reference sequence).

V usage is TRBV7-6 and J usage is TRBJ2-7; perhaps TRBD2 as D (6 bases). In germline, CDR1 is SGHVS, CDR2 FNYEAQ. The CDR3 consists of 14 residues. Between the trimmed V and J ends, which lost 5 bases and 6 bases, there was a span of 17 bases. CDR3 in amino acids: CASSKDSGVVEQYF. As DNA, the CDR3 is TGTGCCAGCAGCAAAGACTCGGGGGTGGTCGAGCAGTACTTC.

This clonotype was counted at least ten times. The rearrangement joins TRBV4-3 to TRBJ2-7; 7 bases are a match to TRBD1. After removal of 3 bases from V and 3 bases from J, the junction contained 8 bases not matched to a gene. The V gene's germline CDR1 is LGHNA and CDR2 YSLEER. This CDR3 is 15 amino acids long. CDR3 region: CASSHRTGRYYEQYF. Here the CDR3 DNA reads TGCGCCAGCAGCCACCGGACAGGCCGTTACTACGAGCAGTACTTC.